One sample yielded the 10 T cell receptor beta chains listed below, sequenced in a study of Ad26.COV2.S vaccination and SARS-CoV-2 variants. The treatment: 19 received Ad26.COV2.S at low or high dose, single or two shots; several received placebo; per-sample allocation not given. Samples came from day 63 after the first vaccine or placebo injection. This table comes from immunoSEQ multiplex PCR, and its TCRdb copy is limited to in-frame clones, with some not included. Among about 680,000 clones listed, around 92% were seen once. The starting material was peripheral blood, obtained in a trial of Ad26.COV2.S vaccine versus placebo. The receptors stem from a person aged 18-60 years who received the Ad26.COV2.S COVID-19 vaccine or a placebo.

This chain uses TRBV18 with TRBJ2-5; no definite D call. CDR1 and CDR2 (germline): KGHSH, LQKENI. With 3 bases removed from V and 2 bases from J, the gap between germline ends came to 7 bases. This CDR3 comprises 13 residues. CDR3 in DNA: TGTGCCAGCTCACCGGCAGAACAAGAGACCCAGTACTTC. This encodes CASSPAEQETQYF.

The V call is TRBV30, the J call TRBJ2-7, with TRBD2 matching over 7 bases. The CDR3 runs to 13 residues. Looked up from germline, CDR1 is GTSNPN and CDR2 is SVGIG (reference sequence). Trimming at V came to 4 bases and at J to 2 bases, leaving 5 bases not matched to a gene. The CDR3 protein is CAWKPGGTYEQYF. DNA for the CDR3: TGTGCCTGGAAACCCGGGGGGACCTACGAGCAGTACTTC.

This chain joins TRBV7-2 and TRBJ2-7; D is ambiguous. Germline V gene sequence: CDR1 SGHTA, CDR2 FQGNSA. The CDR3 is 14 amino acids. With 1 base removed from V and 0 bases from J, the gap between germline ends came to 7 bases. In DNA, the CDR3 is TGTGCCAGCAGCTTAGGTGAGCACTCCTACGAGCAGTACTTC. Translation: CASSLGEHSYEQYF.

This sequence joins TRBV2 and TRBJ1-5; tentatively, D is TRBD1 (5 bases). The germline gives CDR1 SNHLY, CDR2 FYNNEI. CDR3 length: 13 amino acids. Trimming left V 4 bases short and J 7 bases short, with 11 bases between. The CDR3 is CASSGGEEQPQHF. The CDR3, as DNA: TGTGCCAGCAGTGGGGGGGAGGAACAGCCCCAGCATTTT.

The V and J genes are TRBV7-2 and TRBJ1-6, with 7 bases identical to TRBD1. With 5 bases clipped from V and 9 bases from J, the junction kept 7 bases outside the gene matches. The CDR3 runs 14 residues. Germline CDR1 and CDR2: SGHTA and FQGNSA. CDR3 residues: CASSPDRVGSPLHF. The CDR3 DNA follows: TGTGCCAGCAGCCCCGACAGGGTCGGTTCACCCCTCCACTTT.

The V call is TRBV2, the J call TRBJ2-2; D perhaps matches TRBD2 (5 bases). The CDR3 is 14 residues long. Per germline, CDR1 SNHLY and CDR2 FYNNEI. V dropped 6 bases and J dropped 1 base, with 9 bases sitting between them. CDR3 coding DNA: TGTGCCAGCAGAGGGAGCGGGAACACCGGGGAGCTGTTTTTT. This codes for CASRGSGNTGELFF.

This clone was found a few times. The chain is built from TRBV14 and TRBJ2-2; 8 nucleotides match TRBD2. CDR3 length equals 17 residues. V lost 2 bases, J lost 6 bases, and 11 bases stayed unmatched. Germline V gene lookup returns CDR1 SGHDN and CDR2 FVKESK. The CDR3 loop is CASSQIRGWREAGELFF. CDR3 nucleotides: TGTGCCAGCAGCCAAATCCGGGGCTGGCGGGAGGCCGGGGAGCTGTTTTTT.

The CDR3 region is CASSKGLAGVAKNIQYF. DNA of the CDR3: TGTGCCAGCAGCAAGGGACTAGCGGGGGTAGCCAAAAACATTCAGTACTTC. This chain links TRBV5-4 with TRBJ2-4; 14 positions match TRBD2. This CDR3 spans 17 amino acids. Germline CDR1 is SGHNT and CDR2 is YYREEE (reference sequence). J lost 0 bases, V lost 4 bases, and 3 bases had no gene match.

V is TRBV2 and J is TRBJ2-1, with D perhaps TRBD1 (5 bases). CDR1 is SNHLY, CDR2 FYNNEI, per germline. The V and J ends lost 6 bases and 0 bases respectively, with 18 bases between them. The CDR3 is 17 residues long. CDR3 residues: CASRKGLYPSSYNEQFF. DNA for the CDR3: TGTGCCAGCAGGAAGGGGCTGTACCCGAGCTCCTACAATGAGCAGTTCTTC.

On this clone: The sample contains more than one DNA sequence encoding this CDR3. The V and J genes are TRBV18 and TRBJ1-5, with a tentative D call TRBD1 (5 bases). Trimming pared 0 bases from V and 2 bases from J, leaving 5 bases between. This CDR3 comprises 14 residues. Germline V gene data show CDR1 as KGHSH and CDR2 as LQKENI. This CDR3 reads CASSPPGGNQPQHF. DNA for the CDR3: TGTGCCAGCTCACCACCGGGGGGCAATCAGCCCCAGCATTTT.